This TCR beta chain was retrieved from a study of beta chain features in type 1 diabetes. On the study more broadly: The study found patients and healthy donors alike in age, gender and cell yields. Findings and caveats of the study: In comparison with healthy donors, patients had naive, central memory and Treg TCRB repertoires that appeared more similar. There was a moderate but significant shortening of TCRB CDR3s in all four CD4+ subsets of Type 1 diabetes patients.

As every portion of the isolated RNA was reverse transcribed, the sequencing read expressed TCRB transcripts. Libraries were prepared by immunoSEQ multiplex PCR; TCRdb keeps only in-frame clonotypes and omits some of them. Counted here are tens of thousands of clones, 60% to 70% occurring once; the ten biggest clones make up roughly 0.3%. This clone was recorded once. Its antigen is currently unknown. It was one heparinised blood draw, averaging around 120 mL, that each donor gave. Stem cell-like memory, regulatory, central memory and naive CD4+ cells were sorted via CD45RO/CCR7/CD25/CD127/CD95/CD27. The CDR3 loop spans 14 amino acids. CDR1 MDHEN and CDR2 SYDVKM come from the germline V gene. V lost 6 bases, J lost 5 bases, and 16 bases lay in between.

The sequence came from a woman younger than 45 with type 1 diabetes. Sequenced material: stem cell memory CD4+ T cells from blood. The chain links TRBV28 to TRBJ1-1, with no clear D. The chain's CDR3 is CASSLINPGTEAFF. CDR3 coding DNA: TGTGCCAGCAGCCTAATTAATCCGGGGACTGAAGCTTTCTTT.